Listed below are T cell receptor beta chains from one sample, sequenced in a study of T cell responses to AZD1222 COVID-19 vaccine. Generated by immunoSEQ multiplex PCR, the TCRdb table keeps only in-frame clones and is missing some. This sample carries 110,000 or so clones, approximately 90% of them seen once, and the ten largest clones take roughly 18%. Sample: peripheral blood, taken on day 0 of AZD1222 vaccination. Receptors originate from an adult in good health. CDR3s include the opening cysteine and the closing phenylalanine or tryptophan. The order of the fields is V gene, D gene, CDR3 protein. The D gene is left open where the match is weak.

>TRBV6-4|-
CASSDSIGGGQRRRGTNEKLFF
>TRBV27|TRBD1
CASSPPTGVNSPLHF
>TRBV5-8|-
CASSWGPGQGWYEQYF
>TRBV23-1|TRBD1
CASSPDRDDQPQHF
>TRBV5-4|-
CASSLDGNSYNEQFF
>TRBV5-6|TRBD2
CASSLSAGVVDTQYF
>TRBV9|-
CASSVKEGLEQFF
>TRBV15|-
CATSRDPYRIGNQPQHF
>TRBV2|TRBD1
CASRDRTGTNGNTIYF
>TRBV7-2|-
CASSLAGSSYEQYF
>TRBV5-6|TRBD1
CASSKQGPGELFF
>TRBV7-9|-
CASTAEPGELFF
>TRBV6-2/TRBV6-3|TRBD1
CASSYSGTVGRELFF